These T cell receptor beta chains were read from a single sample in a study of blood T cells in healthy people across ages. TCRdb used MiXCR to reprocess the 5' RACE reads, holding one entry per CDR3 protein. The data show 550,000 to 600,000 distinct CDR3 sequences, less than 60% seen once. The sequenced material came from blood. These receptors came from a man aged 80 or over in good health. Each CDR3 is given with its conserved first and last residue. Each record gives: V gene, D gene, clone size, J gene, CDR3 protein, CDR3 DNA. A D gene is named only where the DNA matches it firmly. Clone size appears in some rows only: once, few, many, or a class for an expanded clone.

V: TRBV9; D: NA; size: few; J: TRBJ2-1; CDR3: CASSVAGSDYNEQFF; DNA: TGTGCCAGCAGCGTAGCAGGGTCGGACTACAATGAGCAGTTCTTC
V: TRBV12-5; D: TRBD1; size: NA; J: TRBJ2-1; CDR3: CASGLGDRAKQFF; DNA: TGTGCTAGTGGTCTAGGGGACAGGGCAAAGCAGTTCTTC
V: TRBV7-2; D: NA; size: NA; J: TRBJ2-1; CDR3: CASSLGKGDEQFF; DNA: TGTGCCAGCAGCTTAGGCAAAGGCGATGAGCAGTTCTTC
V: TRBV5-1; D: NA; size: NA; J: TRBJ2-7; CDR3: CASSQPDSYEQYF; DNA: TGCGCCAGCAGCCAGCCGGACAGCTACGAGCAGTACTTC
V: TRBV7-2; D: NA; size: NA; J: TRBJ2-7; CDR3: CASSLEGGNIYEQYF; DNA: TGTGCCAGCAGCTTAGAGGGCGGGAATATCTACGAGCAGTACTTC
V: TRBV20-1; D: NA; size: few; J: TRBJ1-5; CDR3: CSAPAGSGQPQHF; DNA: TGCAGTGCGCCCGCAGGGTCAGGGCAGCCCCAGCATTTT
V: TRBV7-2; D: TRBD1; size: few; J: TRBJ2-7; CDR3: CASSLAGQLYEQYF; DNA: TGTGCCAGCAGCTTAGCGGGACAGCTCTACGAGCAGTACTTC
V: TRBV7-9; D: NA; size: NA; J: TRBJ1-6; CDR3: CASSLRTAGSPLHF; DNA: TGTGCCAGCAGCTTACGCACTGCCGGTTCACCCCTCCACTTT
V: TRBV6-5; D: TRBD1; size: once; J: TRBJ1-2; CDR3: CATSTGANYGYTF; DNA: TGTGCCACCTCAACAGGGGCGAACTATGGCTACACCTTC
V: TRBV7-6; D: NA; size: NA; J: TRBJ2-1; CDR3: CASSSPRRTGFSSHNEQFF; DNA: TGTGCCAGCAGCTCGCCCCGGCGAACCGGCTTTAGCTCCCACAATGAGCAGTTCTTC
V: TRBV12-3/TRBV12-4; D: TRBD2; size: many; J: TRBJ2-1; CDR3: CASSLQTSGGHEQFF; DNA: TGTGCCAGCAGTTTACAGACTAGCGGGGGGCATGAGCAGTTCTTC
V: TRBV2; D: NA; size: few; J: TRBJ2-7; CDR3: CASSEQNYEQYF; DNA: TGTGCCAGCAGTGAGCAGAACTACGAGCAGTACTTC
V: TRBV9; D: NA; size: NA; J: TRBJ2-3; CDR3: CASSVRALGNTDTQYF; DNA: TGTGCCAGCAGCGTACGGGCATTAGGGAACACAGATACGCAGTATTTT
V: TRBV15; D: NA; size: NA; J: TRBJ1-5; CDR3: CATSRDYYQPQHF; DNA: TGTGCCACCAGCAGAGATTATTATCAGCCCCAGCATTTT
V: TRBV28; D: TRBD1; size: NA; J: TRBJ1-5; CDR3: CASSLGDRASNQPQHF; DNA: TGTGCCAGCAGTCTGGGCGACAGGGCTAGCAATCAGCCCCAGCATTTT
V: TRBV6-2/TRBV6-3; D: TRBD1; size: few; J: TRBJ1-2; CDR3: CASSYTGQAYGYTF; DNA: TGTGCCAGCAGTTATACAGGACAGGCATATGGCTACACCTTC
V: TRBV5-1; D: TRBD2; size: NA; J: TRBJ2-1; CDR3: CASSLGLAVLGQFF; DNA: TGCGCCAGCAGCTTGGGGCTAGCGGTACTAGGGCAGTTCTTC
V: TRBV9; D: TRBD2; size: NA; J: TRBJ2-1; CDR3: CASTRLAGGGEQFF; DNA: TGTGCCAGCACACGACTAGCGGGAGGGGGGGAGCAGTTCTTC
V: TRBV10-3; D: NA; size: NA; J: TRBJ2-7; CDR3: CAISNTNSYEQYF; DNA: TGTGCCATCAGCAATACCAACTCCTACGAGCAGTACTTC
V: TRBV7-2; D: TRBD2; size: NA; J: TRBJ2-7; CDR3: CASGLAPGGLYEQYF; DNA: TGTGCCAGCGGCTTAGCCCCGGGGGGATTATACGAGCAGTACTTC
V: TRBV20-1; D: NA; size: NA; J: TRBJ2-1; CDR3: CSARDFQSGTNNEQFF; DNA: TGCAGTGCTAGAGATTTCCAATCGGGGACAAACAATGAGCAGTTCTTC
V: TRBV20-1; D: NA; size: NA; J: TRBJ2-7; CDR3: CSAPGASSYEQYF; DNA: TGCAGTGCTCCGGGGGCCAGCTCCTACGAGCAGTACTTC
V: TRBV20-1; D: TRBD2; size: NA; J: TRBJ2-1; CDR3: CSARDWSKSTSGRDNEQFF; DNA: TGCAGTGCTAGAGATTGGTCGAAATCTACTAGCGGGAGGGACAATGAGCAGTTCTTC
V: TRBV7-2; D: NA; size: few; J: TRBJ2-1; CDR3: CASTPTYNEQFF; DNA: TGTGCCAGCACCCCCACGTACAATGAGCAGTTCTTC
V: TRBV29-1; D: NA; size: few; J: TRBJ2-3; CDR3: CSVEGQGPDTQYF; DNA: TGCAGCGTTGAAGGGCAGGGCCCAGATACGCAGTATTTT
V: TRBV14; D: NA; size: NA; J: TRBJ1-2; CDR3: CASSQGLDYGYTF; DNA: TGTGCCAGTTCCCAGGGCCTCGACTATGGCTACACCTTC
V: TRBV14; D: NA; size: NA; J: TRBJ2-1; CDR3: CASSLVGAPRLNEQFF; DNA: TGTGCCAGCAGCCTAGTCGGGGCTCCGAGGCTCAATGAGCAGTTCTTC
V: TRBV7-9; D: NA; size: NA; J: TRBJ1-6; CDR3: CASSLNLEPLHF; DNA: TGTGCCAGCAGCTTGAACCTCGAACCCCTCCACTTT
V: TRBV7-9; D: TRBD1; size: NA; J: TRBJ2-3; CDR3: CASSLRGQEGDTQYF; DNA: TGTGCCAGCAGCCTCCGGGGACAGGAAGGGGATACGCAGTATTTT
V: TRBV6-2/TRBV6-3; D: NA; size: NA; J: TRBJ2-7; CDR3: CASSRERLYEQYF; DNA: TGTGCCAGCAGTCGGGAGAGGTTGTACGAGCAGTACTTC
V: TRBV6-2/TRBV6-3; D: NA; size: NA; J: TRBJ2-1; CDR3: CASRPTYQRSYNEQFF; DNA: TGTGCCAGCAGACCGACATATCAACGCTCCTACAATGAGCAGTTCTTC
V: TRBV11-2; D: NA; size: NA; J: TRBJ2-1; CDR3: CASSLVGGDREQFF; DNA: TGTGCCAGCAGCTTAGTAGGGGGGGACAGGGAGCAGTTCTTC
V: TRBV5-1; D: TRBD2; size: once; J: TRBJ2-4; CDR3: CASSVGGSSENIQYF; DNA: TGCGCCAGCAGCGTCGGGGGGAGCTCTGAAAACATTCAGTACTTC
V: TRBV29-1; D: TRBD1; size: NA; J: TRBJ2-3; CDR3: CSVEVWTGRHRAGTQYF; DNA: TGCAGCGTTGAAGTCTGGACAGGACGTCACCGCGCGGGTACGCAGTATTTT
V: TRBV21-1; D: NA; size: few; J: TRBJ1-5; CDR3: CASSNVTPFQGSHNQPQHF; DNA: TGTGCCAGCAGCAACGTAACCCCATTTCAGGGTTCCCACAATCAGCCCCAGCATTTT
V: TRBV10-3; D: TRBD1; size: NA; J: TRBJ2-7; CDR3: CAILRQGRSYEQYF; DNA: TGTGCCATCCTACGACAGGGACGCTCCTACGAGCAGTACTTC
V: TRBV5-5; D: NA; size: NA; J: TRBJ2-3; CDR3: CASSPHPSTDTQYF; DNA: TGTGCCAGCAGCCCCCACCCTAGCACAGATACGCAGTATTTT